These T cell receptor beta chains were read from a single sample in a study of blood T cell repertoires in COVID-19. Clones were sequenced by immunoSEQ multiplex PCR, and TCRdb holds only the in-frame ones, with some missing. The table has about 370,000 clones, roughly 90% seen once. Sequenced material: peripheral blood. All receptors derive from a woman in her twenties or thirties with COVID-19, enrolled during active disease. Both conserved end residues are part of each CDR3. A D gene is named only where the DNA matches it firmly. Clone size appears in some rows only: once, few, many, or a class for an expanded clone.

clone size | D gene | J gene | V gene | CDR3 protein | CDR3 DNA
. | . | TRBJ2-2 | TRBV4-3 | CASSQATGNTGELFF | TGCGCCAGCAGCCAAGCGACAGGGAACACCGGGGAGCTGTTTTTT
. | TRBD2 | TRBJ2-1 | TRBV2 | CASSARLARSYNEQFF | TGTGCCAGCAGTGCGCGACTAGCGCGCTCCTACAATGAGCAGTTCTTC
. | . | TRBJ2-3 | TRBV14 | CASRGGRTDTQYF | TGTGCCAGCAGGGGGGGAAGGACAGATACGCAGTATTTT
. | . | TRBJ1-2 | TRBV19 | CASSGPGAYGYTF | TGTGCCAGTAGCGGGCCAGGGGCCTATGGCTACACCTTC
. | . | TRBJ2-1 | TRBV29-1 | CSVEVFGGSAYNEQFF | TGCAGCGTTGAGGTTTTCGGCGGTTCCGCCTACAATGAGCAGTTCTTC
. | TRBD1 | TRBJ2-7 | TRBV6-5 | CASWTGEAYEQYF | TGTGCCAGCTGGACAGGGGAAGCCTACGAGCAGTACTTC
once | TRBD1 | TRBJ1-5 | TRBV19 | CASSSLGGQAYSNQPQHF | TGTGCCAGTAGTTCCCTTGGGGGACAGGCTTATAGCAATCAGCCCCAGCATTTT
few | TRBD1 | TRBJ1-2 | TRBV30 | CAWKRQGVNYGYTF | TGTGCCTGGAAACGACAGGGGGTTAACTATGGCTACACCTTC
. | TRBD2 | TRBJ2-5 | TRBV3-1/TRBV3-2 | CASSQDPGGRGGPQETQYF | TGTGCCAGCAGCCAAGATCCCGGCGGTCGGGGAGGGCCCCAAGAGACCCAGTACTTC
. | . | TRBJ2-1 | TRBV4-3 | CASSHPSRDTSSYNEQFF | TGCGCCAGCAGCCACCCTTCCCGGGACACCAGCTCCTACAATGAGCAGTTCTTC
. | TRBD1 | TRBJ1-1 | TRBV27 | CASIDRARRNTEAFF | TGTGCCAGCATAGACAGGGCGAGGAGGAACACTGAAGCTTTCTTT
few | . | TRBJ1-1 | TRBV11-3 | CASSSTPLTEAFF | TGTGCCAGCAGCTCTACGCCACTCACTGAAGCTTTCTTT
. | . | TRBJ2-3 | TRBV12-3/TRBV12-4 | CASSPTADTQYF | TGTGCCAGCAGTCCCACAGCAGATACGCAGTATTTT
once | TRBD1 | TRBJ1-1 | TRBV13 | CASSPPRGRDTEAFF | TGTGCCAGCAGCCCTCCGAGGGGGCGCGACACTGAAGCTTTCTTT
. | TRBD2 | TRBJ2-3 | TRBV28 | CASTFGSAGGLNTQYF | TGTGCCAGCACATTCGGGTCGGCGGGGGGCTTGAATACGCAGTATTTT
. | TRBD1 | TRBJ1-1 | TRBV30 | CAWSTGVSTEAFF | TGTGCCTGGTCAACAGGGGTGTCCACTGAAGCTTTCTTT
. | . | TRBJ2-7 | TRBV14 | CASSRLSMSSYEQYF | TGTGCCAGCAGCCGTCTTTCAATGAGCTCCTACGAGCAGTACTTC
once | TRBD2 | TRBJ2-4 | TRBV7-9 | CASSLGRGGDIQYF | TGTGCCAGCAGCTTAGGGAGGGGAGGGGACATTCAGTACTTC
. | TRBD1 | TRBJ1-2 | TRBV6-1 | CASSEPETGLFF | TGTGCCAGCAGTGAACCGGAGACAGGGCTTTTCTTC
. | . | TRBJ1-1 | TRBV7-2 | CASSLDRQHNTEAFF | TGTGCCAGCAGCTTAGATAGACAGCATAACACTGAAGCTTTCTTT
. | . | TRBJ1-5 | TRBV2 | CASGPRWRNQPQHF | TGTGCCAGCGGCCCGAGGTGGCGCAATCAGCCCCAGCATTTT
. | . | TRBJ2-2 | TRBV6-5 | CASSQQPAGELFF | TGTGCCAGCAGTCAACAGCCCGCGGGGGAGCTGTTTTTT
. | . | TRBJ1-3 | TRBV19 | CASSTPGAGNTIYF | TGTGCCAGTAGTACCCCAGGGGCTGGAAACACCATATATTTT
. | TRBD1 | TRBJ1-4 | TRBV11-2 | CASSSYPHRGNEKLFF | TGTGCCAGCAGCTCCTACCCCCACAGGGGAAATGAAAAACTGTTTTTT
. | TRBD1 | TRBJ2-3 | TRBV13 | CASSSSGTGAKDTQYF | TGTGCCAGCAGCTCCTCCGGGACAGGGGCCAAAGATACGCAGTATTTT
. | TRBD1 | TRBJ2-7 | TRBV28 | CASRPARTGTSYEQYF | TGTGCCAGCAGACCAGCCCGGACAGGGACCTCCTACGAGCAGTACTTC
once | TRBD1 | TRBJ1-4 | TRBV2 | CASSETRTGVEKLFF | TGTGCCAGCAGTGAAACGAGAACAGGGGTAGAAAAACTGTTTTTT
once | TRBD1 | TRBJ1-3 | TRBV14 | CASSHYRGSGNTIYF | TGTGCCAGCAGCCACTACAGGGGTTCCGGAAACACCATATATTTT
. | TRBD2 | TRBJ2-1 | TRBV7-9 | CASSFQTSDNEQFF | TGTGCCAGCAGCTTCCAGACTAGCGACAATGAGCAGTTCTTC
. | TRBD1 | TRBJ1-4 | TRBV25-1 | CASSEDRGLEKLFF | TGTGCCAGCAGTGAAGACAGGGGGCTTGAAAAACTGTTTTTT
. | TRBD1 | TRBJ1-2 | TRBV29-1 | CSVARDLGQGSNGYTF | TGCAGCGTTGCACGAGACTTAGGACAGGGGTCGAACGGCTACACCTTC
. | TRBD2 | TRBJ2-2 | TRBV5-1 | CASSFQPGGPLTGELFF | TGCGCCAGCAGCTTTCAACCGGGAGGGCCGCTCACCGGGGAGCTGTTTTTT
. | TRBD2 | TRBJ2-3 | TRBV19 | CASSIESSGGLDTQYF | TGTGCCAGTAGTATCGAATCTAGCGGGGGATTGGATACGCAGTATTTT
. | . | TRBJ2-2 | TRBV11-3 | CASAPPAATGELFF | TGTGCCAGCGCCCCCCCAGCGGCCACCGGGGAGCTGTTTTTT
. | . | TRBJ2-5 | TRBV7-2 | CASTRGSSETQYF | TGTGCCAGCACCCGAGGGTCGTCGGAGACCCAGTACTTC
. | . | TRBJ2-7 | TRBV20-1 | CSASGGTVYEQYF | TGCAGTGCTAGTGGAGGGACAGTCTACGAGCAGTACTTC
. | TRBD1 | TRBJ2-2 | TRBV19 | CASSLDRATGELFF | TGTGCCAGTAGCCTCGACAGGGCCACCGGGGAGCTGTTTTTT